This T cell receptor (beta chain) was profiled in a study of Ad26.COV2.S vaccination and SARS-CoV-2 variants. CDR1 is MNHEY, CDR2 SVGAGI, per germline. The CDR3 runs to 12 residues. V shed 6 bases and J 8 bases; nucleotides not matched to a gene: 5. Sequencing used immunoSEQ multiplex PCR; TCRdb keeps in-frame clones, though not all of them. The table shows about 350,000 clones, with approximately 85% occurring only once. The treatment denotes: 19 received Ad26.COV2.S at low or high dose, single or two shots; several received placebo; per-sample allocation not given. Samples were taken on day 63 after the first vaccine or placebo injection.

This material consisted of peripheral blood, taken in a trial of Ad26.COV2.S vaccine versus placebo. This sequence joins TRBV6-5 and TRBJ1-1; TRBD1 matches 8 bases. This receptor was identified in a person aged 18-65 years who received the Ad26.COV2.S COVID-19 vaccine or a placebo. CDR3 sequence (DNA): TGTGCCAGCAGAGGGGGACAGGTGGAAGCTTTCTTT. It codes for CASRGGQVEAFF.